The present entry profiles one TCR beta chain with its context. The data belong to a study of blood T cell repertoires in COVID-19. This CDR3 contains 17 residues. Per the germline V gene, CDR1 is SGHTS and CDR2 is YDEGEE. J was trimmed by 1 base and V by 3 bases; bases with no gene match: 7. Some clones are missing from TCRdb's copy, which holds only in-frame ones; the method was immunoSEQ multiplex PCR. The sample lists a few hundred thousand clones; 88% were seen once. What was sequenced was peripheral blood. The rearrangement uses TRBV5-8 and TRBJ2-3; 11 nucleotides align to TRBD1. The TCR sequence derives from a woman aged 25-40 years who had recovered from COVID-19. CDR3 loop: CASSWGDRGSGTDTQYF. Here the CDR3 DNA reads TGTGCCAGCAGCTGGGGGGACAGGGGGAGCGGCACAGATACGCAGTATTTT.